What follows are 30 T cell receptor beta chains derived from one specimen sequenced in a study of breast tumors, draining lymph nodes, adjacent tissues. One entry per CDR3 protein, called by TCRdb with MiXCR from the multiplex PCR reads. The sample contains tens of thousands of distinct CDR3 sequences, under 30% of which appear only once. Sequencing used breast tumor tissue. These receptor sequences come from a female donor with breast cancer. Some clones in this sample may be carry-over from other donors' samples.

The genes are TRBV6-1 and TRBJ1-2, with TRBD1 matching 12 bases. Germline V gene lookup returns CDR1 MNHNS and CDR2 SASEGT. With V trimmed by 6 bases and J by 2 bases, 4 bases remained unmatched. This CDR3 is built from 15 residues. The CDR3 is CASSPGQGANYGYTF. The CDR3 region has the DNA TGTGCCAGCAGCCCGGGACAGGGGGCAAACTATGGCTACACCTTC.

The chain combines TRBV20-1 with TRBJ2-3; D may be TRBD2 (6 bases). The CDR3 consists of 14 residues. V dropped 2 bases and J dropped 2 bases, with 11 bases sitting between them. CDR1 DFQATT and CDR2 SNEGSKA come from the germline V gene (reference sequence). Here the CDR3 reads CSARTGTLTDTQYF. The CDR3 DNA follows: TGCAGTGCTAGAACCGGGACTCTCACAGATACGCAGTATTTT.

In this sample, this clonotype turned up many times. The chain carries TRBV5-1 and TRBJ2-3; 12 bases align to TRBD2. J lost 6 bases, V lost 0 bases, and 5 bases had no gene match. In germline, CDR1 is SGHRS, CDR2 YFSETQ. The CDR3 runs to 16 residues. The CDR3 nucleotides read TGCGCCAGCAGCTTGGGGACTAGCGGGACCTCGGATACGCAGTATTTT. This gives the protein CASSLGTSGTSDTQYF.

The rearrangement joins TRBV11-3 to TRBJ1-1, with D perhaps matching TRBD1 (5 bases). Germline loops: CDR1 SGHNT, CDR2 YENEEA. The CDR3 runs 15 residues. V was pared by 7 bases and J by 6 bases, with 21 bases between. Here the CDR3 DNA reads TGTGCCAGCACCCACCTTACCAGGTGGGGGGCTGAAGCTTTCTTT. Protein sequence: CASTHLTRWGAEAFF.

This clonotype was seen many times. The chain has TRBV6-5 and TRBJ2-7; D remains unclear. The CDR3 covers 14 residues. Germline lookup yields CDR1 MNHEY and CDR2 SVGAGI. Trimming cost V 6 bases and J 4 bases, with 16 bases left between them. DNA of the CDR3: TGTGCCAGCAGCGCCGCTACTAAGCGATACGAGCAGTACTTC. This sequence encodes CASSAATKRYEQYF.

At least ten counts were recorded for this clonotype. This chain links TRBV6-1 with TRBJ2-3; TRBD1 agrees at 10 bases. The V gene end was trimmed by 7 bases and the J gene end by 6 bases; junction bases not matched to a gene: 7. The V gene's germline CDR1 is MNHNS and CDR2 SASEGT. There are 14 residues in the CDR3. CDR3 nucleotides: TGTGCCAGCAAAGAGACAGGGGGCGTTGATACGCAGTATTTT. Its translation: CASKETGGVDTQYF.

This clonotype has ten or more counts. This chain links TRBV20-1 with TRBJ2-7; D not certain. V was pared by 0 bases and J by 4 bases, with 13 bases between. Germline CDR1 is DFQATT and CDR2 is SNEGSKA (reference sequence). The CDR3 runs 14 residues. The CDR3 DNA sequence: TGCAGTGCTAGAGATTGGGTGCCCCCGTACGAGCAGTACTTC. This encodes CSARDWVPPYEQYF.

This clonotype was observed many times. The chain recombines TRBV9 with TRBJ2-1, with D perhaps matching TRBD1 (6 bases). V lost 0 bases to trimming and J lost 6 bases, with 7 bases between them. This CDR3 has 13 amino acids. Looked up from germline, CDR1 is SGDLS and CDR2 is YYNGEE. The CDR3 here is CASSVAGVNEQFF. In DNA, the CDR3 is TGTGCCAGCAGCGTAGCAGGGGTCAATGAGCAGTTCTTC. Drawing the rest from reference TRBV9 and TRBJ2-1, the complete variable domain is DSGVTQTPKHLITATGQRVTLRCSPRSGDLSVYWYQQSLDQGLQFLIQYYNGEERAKGNILERFSAQQFPDLHSELNLSSLELGDSALYFCASSVAGVNEQFFGPGTRLTVL.

This clonotype was seen repeatedly, ten times or more. A read error may produce the germline difference seen at one junction end. V gene TRBV5-1 combines with J gene TRBJ1-2; TRBD1 agrees at 10 bases. The CDR3 runs to 13 residues. The germline gives CDR1 SGHRS, CDR2 YFSETQ. CDR3 region: CASSPRTGGEFSF. The DNA of the CDR3 is TGCGCCAGCAGCCCCAGGACAGGGGGAGAATTTTCCTTC.

This clonotype was found a few times. V gene TRBV6-1 combines with J gene TRBJ2-3, with a possible D match to TRBD2 (6 bases). The CDR3 runs to 15 residues. V was pared by 2 bases and J by 6 bases, with 15 bases between. Germline V gene sequence: CDR1 MNHNS, CDR2 SASEGT. The CDR3 spells CASSEIGSGSDTQYF. DNA for the CDR3: TGTGCCAGCAGTGAAATTGGTAGCGGTAGTGATACGCAGTATTTT.

This clonotype was observed many times. The V gene is TRBV5-1, the J gene TRBJ2-3, with TRBD1 identical over 10 bases. V shed 4 bases and J 2 bases; nucleotides not matched to a gene: 4. The CDR3 is 15 residues long. Germline CDR1 reads SGHRS; CDR2 reads YFSETQ. CDR3 nucleotides: TGCGCCAGCAGCGACGGGACAGGGGACACAGATACGCAGTATTTT. Protein product: CASSDGTGDTDTQYF.

The V call is TRBV3-1, the J call TRBJ1-2; possible D gene TRBD1, 5 bases. This CDR3 comprises 15 residues. The V and J ends lost 4 bases and 5 bases respectively, with 17 bases between them. Germline V CDR1 and CDR2: LGHDT, YNNKEL (reference sequence). CDR3 nucleotide sequence: TGTGCCAGCAGCCGGGACCCAGGTGTGGGATATGGCTACACCTTC. It translates to CASSRDPGVGYGYTF. The whole variable domain, remainder taken from reference TRBV3-1 and TRBJ1-2, is DTAVSQTPKYLVTQMGNDKSIKCEQNLGHDTMYWYKQDSKKFLKIMFSYNNKELIINETVPNRFSPKSPDKAHLNLHINSLELGDSAVYFCASSRDPGVGYGYTFGSGTRLTVV.

At least ten counts were recorded for this clonotype. V is TRBV6-1 and J is TRBJ2-7; 9 bases align to TRBD1. CDR1 is MNHNS, CDR2 SASEGT, per germline. V lost 6 bases, J lost 3 bases, and 6 bases stayed unmatched. The CDR3 is 14 residues long. The CDR3 DNA reads TGTGCCAGCAGCTCTCAGACAGGGGGCTACGAGCAGTACTTC. As protein: CASSSQTGGYEQYF.

By proportion, this clonotype is medium-sized. This chain links TRBV4-1 with TRBJ2-2; D remains unclear. The CDR3 length is 14 residues. Germline-derived CDR1 and CDR2 are MGHRA and YSYEKL. V was shortened by 4 bases and J by 5 bases, with 11 bases between the two germline ends. In nucleotides, the CDR3 is TGCGCCAGCAGCCCGAGGATCTTGACCGGGGAGCTGTTTTTT. It encodes CASSPRILTGELFF.

This clonotype showed up many times. The V and J genes are TRBV10-3 and TRBJ2-2; D could derive from TRBD1 or TRBD2 (6 bases each). The CDR3 totals 14 residues. The V gene's germline CDR1 is ENHRY and CDR2 SYGVKD. V shed 4 bases and J shed 7 bases, with 13 bases lying between them. CDR3: CAISVGGADGELFF. CDR3 nucleotide sequence: TGTGCCATCAGTGTGGGGGGCGCCGACGGGGAGCTGTTTTTT.

The chain is built from TRBV18 and TRBJ2-3, with D hard to call. This CDR3 contains 14 residues. V was shortened by 5 bases and J by 0 bases, with 9 bases between the two germline ends. CDR1 is KGHSH, CDR2 LQKENI, per germline. The CDR3 region is CASSRALSTDTQYF. Here the CDR3 DNA reads TGTGCCAGCTCAAGGGCTCTCAGCACAGATACGCAGTATTTT.

The chain joins TRBV4-1 to TRBJ2-4, with 9 bases that match TRBD2. The CDR3 has 18 amino acids. Germline values: CDR1 MGHRA, CDR2 YSYEKL. With V trimmed by 1 base and J by 0 bases, 7 bases remained unmatched. CDR3 nucleotide sequence: TGCGCCAGCAGCCAAGGACTAGCGGATTCTATAGCCAAAAACATTCAGTACTTC. Amino acid sequence: CASSQGLADSIAKNIQYF.

As for this clonotype: A clone one base away is much larger, so this may be a read error. V and J are TRBV9 and TRBJ2-2; 10 positions agree with TRBD2. This CDR3 spans 16 amino acids. Trimming at V came to 7 bases and at J to 4 bases, leaving 10 bases not matched to a gene. Germline values: CDR1 SGDLS, CDR2 YYNGEE. DNA for the CDR3: TGTGCCAGCGGCCCCAGCGGGGGGGCAATCACCGGGGAGCTGTTTTTT. As protein: CASGPSGGAITGELFF.

The chain uses TRBV3-1 and TRBJ2-5, with D perhaps matching TRBD1 (6 bases). Germline CDR1 and CDR2: LGHDT and YNNKEL (reference sequence). Trimming removed 4 bases at V and 2 bases at J, with 14 bases between. The CDR3 spans 15 residues. CDR3 coding DNA: TGTGCCAGCAGCCTTGGTTTAGGGGGACAAGAGACCCAGTACTTC. It encodes CASSLGLGGQETQYF.

In regard to this clonotype: A much larger clone differs by one base, so this may be a read error. J is TRBJ2-1 and V is TRBV3-1; D unclear. In germline, CDR1 is LGHDT, CDR2 YNNKEL (reference sequence). The CDR3 spans 14 residues. The chain's CDR3 is CAGSQGRSYNEQFF. DNA of the CDR3: TGTGCCGGCAGCCAAGGACGGAGTTACAATGAGCAGTTCTTC.

This clonotype was seen many times. The rearrangement joins TRBV7-8 to TRBJ2-7, with TRBD2 matching 10 bases. From germline, CDR1 is SGHVS and CDR2 FQNEAQ. The CDR3 sequence is 16 residues long. Germline trimming cut 5 bases from V and 2 bases from J; bases unmatched to any gene: 9. CDR3 nucleotides: TGTGCCAGCAGCAGGACTCTAGCGGGGGAGACCTACGAGCAGTACTTC. This codes for CASSRTLAGETYEQYF.

The rearrangement links TRBV10-3 to TRBJ2-3; 14 positions agree with TRBD2. V dropped 6 bases and J dropped 10; count of bases not matched to a gene: 3. CDR1 and CDR2 (germline): ENHRY, SYGVKD. The CDR3 sequence is 13 residues long. CDR3 DNA sequence: TGTGCCATCAGAGGGACTAGCGGGAGTGCGCAGTATTTT. Residues: CAIRGTSGSAQYF.

This clonotype was counted at least ten times. The chain couples TRBV2 to TRBJ1-5; a possible D gene is TRBD1 (6 bases). Deletions cut 5 bases from V and 0 bases from J, with 11 bases between. CDR1 and CDR2 from the germline V gene are SNHLY and FYNNEI. The CDR3 runs 15 residues. The CDR3, as DNA: TGTGCCAGCAGTAGACGGGGACATAGCAATCAGCCCCAGCATTTT. This gives the protein CASSRRGHSNQPQHF.

For this clonotype: The missing conserved phenylalanine or tryptophan at the end of this CDR3 makes a read error likely. This sequence joins TRBV6-6 and TRBJ1-1, with D perhaps TRBD1 (6 bases). Germline lookup yields CDR1 MNHNY and CDR2 SVGAGI (reference sequence). This CDR3 is built from 15 residues. V lost 8 bases to trimming and J lost 4 bases, with 20 bases between them. CDR3 protein: CASGKTGGLSTEAFL. The CDR3 DNA reads TGTGCCAGCGGGAAAACTGGGGGGCTTAGCACTGAAGCTTTCCTT.

This clonotype was counted at least ten times. The chain links TRBV18 to TRBJ1-2; D is possibly TRBD1 (5 bases). CDR1 is KGHSH, CDR2 LQKENI, per germline. The V and J ends lost 8 bases and 2 bases respectively, with 15 bases between them. CDR3 length equals 14 residues. CDR3 loop: CASSPGTANYGYTF. CDR3 nucleotide sequence: TGTGCCAGCAGCCCCGGGACGGCCAACTATGGCTACACCTTC.

This clonotype was seen many times. This chain joins TRBV4-1 and TRBJ1-2; the D is unclear. Between the trimmed V and J ends, which lost 0 bases and 3 bases, there was a span of 11 bases. CDR1 and CDR2 from the germline V gene are MGHRA and YSYEKL. The length of the CDR3 is 15 residues. The CDR3 DNA reads TGCGCCAGCAGCCAAGATAGTTATCCCTACTATGGCTACACCTTC. It codes for CASSQDSYPYYGYTF.

This clonotype was counted at least ten times. The rearrangement links TRBV12-3 or TRBV12-4 to TRBJ2-3; D gene uncertain. V was pared by 0 bases and J by 0 bases, with 4 bases between. This CDR3 contains 14 residues. Here the CDR3 reads CASSLAESTDTQYF. The DNA for the CDR3 is TGTGCCAGCAGTTTAGCGGAAAGCACAGATACGCAGTATTTT.

Many counts were recorded for this clonotype. The V call is TRBV30, the J call TRBJ1-3, with 8 bases aligning to TRBD1. J gave up 6 bases and V 3 bases, and 4 bases lay outside the gene matches. Germline V lookup: CDR1 GTSNPN, CDR2 SVGIG (reference sequence). The CDR3 loop spans 13 amino acids. The CDR3 region is CAWRDRVENTIYF. The CDR3 bases are TGTGCCTGGAGGGACAGGGTCGAAAACACCATATATTTT.

This clonotype was detected many times. This chain links TRBV2 with TRBJ2-2; the D is unclear. The CDR3 is made up of 16 amino acids. The V gene's germline CDR1 is SNHLY and CDR2 FYNNEI. V was cut by 4 bases and J by 1 base, with 13 bases left in between. The CDR3 bases are TGTGCCAGCAGTGCCTGGCTGAAGGGGAACACCGGGGAGCTGTTTTTT. It codes for CASSAWLKGNTGELFF. Supplemented by reference TRBV2 and TRBJ2-2, the full variable domain reads EPEVTQTPSHQVTQMGQEVILRCVPISNHLYFYWYRQILGQKVEFLVSFYNNEISEKSEIFDDQFSVERPDGSNFTLKIRSTKLEDSAMYFCASSAWLKGNTGELFFGEGSRLTVL.

In its sample, this clonotype ranks as medium-sized. The chain links TRBV5-1 to TRBJ2-2; D is ambiguous. In germline, CDR1 is SGHRS, CDR2 YFSETQ. V was clipped by 3 bases and J by 2 bases, with 5 bases between them. This CDR3 spans 13 amino acids. The DNA of the CDR3 is TGCGCCAGCAGCTGGGGTAACACCGGGGAGCTGTTTTTT. Translated: CASSWGNTGELFF.